This T cell receptor beta chain was recovered during a study of technical replicates of blood from several donors. Germline V gene data show CDR1 as SGHAT and CDR2 as FQNNGV. This CDR3 comprises 13 residues. V was clipped by 2 bases and J by 9 bases, with 11 bases between them. This clone was found once. Clones were read by immunoSEQ multiplex PCR, and TCRdb kept only the in-frame ones, dropping some. Of about 95,000 clones in the sample, around 95% were seen once. This TCR derives from a human donor in good health. The source material was T cells isolated from PBMCs. J is TRBJ2-1 and V is TRBV11-2, with D possibly matching TRBD1 (5 bases). The CDR3 sequence is CASSLLLDSEQFF. In nucleotides, the CDR3 is TGTGCCAGCAGCTTACTGCTAGACAGTGAGCAGTTCTTC.